This record covers a single TCR beta chain. The sample is drawn from a study of blood T cell repertoires in COVID-19. Study-level information: Material from acute and convalescent COVID-19 was sourced from the United States, Italy and Spain. Nucleic acid was either cDNA or gDNA, and it came from T cells, B-cell-depleted T cells, or PBMCs.

In the source study's methods: By means of reference gene primer amplification, nucleated cell counts were estimated. Generated by immunoSEQ multiplex PCR, the TCRdb table keeps only in-frame clones and is missing some. For V, J and clone size, that table is used; D and trimming come from the DNA. This sample has tens of thousands of clones, with 70% to 80% found just once. This CDR3 has 17 residues. Germline lookup yields CDR1 MNHEY and CDR2 SMNVEV (reference sequence). V was clipped by 0 bases and J by 4 bases; unmatched bases: 5. What was sequenced was peripheral blood. The TCR sequence derives from a human donor in a cohort sampled during active COVID-19. The chain recombines TRBV27 with TRBJ2-1, with 11 bases aligning to TRBD2. The CDR3 sequence is CASSLSGLAGGYNEQFF. For the CDR3, the DNA is TGTGCCAGCAGTTTATCCGGGCTAGCGGGAGGATACAATGAGCAGTTCTTC.